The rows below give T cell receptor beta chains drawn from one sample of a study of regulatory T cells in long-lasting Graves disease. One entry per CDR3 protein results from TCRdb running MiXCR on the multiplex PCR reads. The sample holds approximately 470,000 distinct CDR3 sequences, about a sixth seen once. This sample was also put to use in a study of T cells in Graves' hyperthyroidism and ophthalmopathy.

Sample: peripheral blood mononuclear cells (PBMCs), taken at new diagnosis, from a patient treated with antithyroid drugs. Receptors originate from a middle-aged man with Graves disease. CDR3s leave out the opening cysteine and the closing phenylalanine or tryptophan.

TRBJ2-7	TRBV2	ASRVPGPTGEQY
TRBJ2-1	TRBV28	ASRPTGGGGDNEQF
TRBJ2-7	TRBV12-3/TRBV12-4	ASSPWTGTGGNEQY
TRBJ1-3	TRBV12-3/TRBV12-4	ASSLGEFSGNTIY
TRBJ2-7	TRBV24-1	ATSDPGTGSYEQY
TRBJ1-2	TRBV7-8	ASSLGTLQGAGYT
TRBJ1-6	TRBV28	ASSSPGAGGVSPLH
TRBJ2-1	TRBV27	ASSFTRRNEQF
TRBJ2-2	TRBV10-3	AIREGQVIGELF
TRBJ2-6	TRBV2	ASSVTTGASGANVLT
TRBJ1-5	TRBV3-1	ASSQGGDRQPQH
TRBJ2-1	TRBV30	AWSVRQHAYNEQF
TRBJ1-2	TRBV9	ASSVVARGLYGYT
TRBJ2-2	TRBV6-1	ASRTGVAGELF
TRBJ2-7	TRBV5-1	ASSGGQGVSYEQY
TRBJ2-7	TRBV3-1	ASSPTLGQATYEQY
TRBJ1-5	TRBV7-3	ASSSRQADGNQPQH
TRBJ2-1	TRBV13	ASSLRAGVPDEQF
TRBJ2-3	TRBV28	AGGSGGLFTDTQY
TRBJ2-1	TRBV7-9	ASRVGPPSEQF
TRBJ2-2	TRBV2	ASRGEEQGTGELF
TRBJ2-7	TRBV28	ASTSPGTEATYEQY
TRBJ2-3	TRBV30	AWSPTRTSGTTDTQY
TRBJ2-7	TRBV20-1	SAGSTLQGALSYEQY
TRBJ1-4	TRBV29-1	SASEPRNEKLF
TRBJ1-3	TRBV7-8	ASSLYSGTGRNTIY
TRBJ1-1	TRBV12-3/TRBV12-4	ASSSRDGNTEAF
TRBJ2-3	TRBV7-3	ASSFGTGTDTQY
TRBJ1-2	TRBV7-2	ASSLRTGGVYGYT
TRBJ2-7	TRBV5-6	ASSLFPGTSSYEQY
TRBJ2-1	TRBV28	ASFRELAGANEQF
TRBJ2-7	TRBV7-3	ASSLKGQNYEQY
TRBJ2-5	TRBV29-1	SVDKGSGETQY
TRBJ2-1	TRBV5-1	ASSLALASSYNEQF
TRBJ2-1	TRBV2	ASSTGQGITDEQF
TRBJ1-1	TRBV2	ASTIRGNRMNTEAF
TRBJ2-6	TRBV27	ASSLWGGSGANVLT
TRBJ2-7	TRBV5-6	ASSGLAGVSYEQY
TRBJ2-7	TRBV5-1	ASSLRGLIHGQY
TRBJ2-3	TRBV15	ATSLRARDTQY
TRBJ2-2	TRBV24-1	ATSDAGTGNTGELF
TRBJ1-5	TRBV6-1	ASTTGSSNQPQH
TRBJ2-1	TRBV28	ASSLAASGPYNEQF
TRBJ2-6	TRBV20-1	SAREVGANVLT
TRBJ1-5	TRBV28	ASNKDREGQPQH
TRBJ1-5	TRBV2	ASRGTDLYQPQH
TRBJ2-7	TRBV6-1	ASSPKVGQGGYEQY
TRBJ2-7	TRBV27	ASSFLPSGSYEQY
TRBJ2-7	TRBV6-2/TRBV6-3	ASRTGGLYEQY
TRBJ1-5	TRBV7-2	ASSKQGNQPQH